Below, 7 T cell receptor beta chains from the same sample are listed, as sequenced in a study of metastatic and nonmetastatic thyroid tumors. Thyroid surgery had not been preceded by any treatment in any patient. TCRdb re-called the PCR reads through MiXCR. The repertoire holds 30,000 to 35,000 clones, with roughly a third as singletons. The sample was tumor tissue. These receptor sequences come from a female donor with papillary thyroid cancer or a benign thyroid nodule (not recorded which). Some clones in this sample may be carry-over from other donors' samples.

This sequence joins TRBV7-8 and TRBJ2-7; 10 bases line up with TRBD1. V was pared by 0 bases and J by 4 bases, with 0 bases of the junction left unmatched. CDR1 is SGHVS and CDR2 is FQNEAQ in the germline V gene. This CDR3 contains 14 residues. The CDR3 nucleotides are TGTGCCAGCAGCTTAGCGGGACAGGGGTACGAGCAGTACTTC. Amino acid sequence: CASSLAGQGYEQYF.

This clone turned up a few times. The rearrangement joins TRBV7-2 to TRBJ2-7; maybe TRBD1 (5 bases). The CDR3 covers 12 residues. Germline values: CDR1 SGHTA, CDR2 FQGNSA. V was pared by 9 bases and J by 3 bases, with 12 bases between. The CDR3 bases are TGTGCCAGTCAGGGCCGAGGCTACGAGCAGTACTTC. It codes for CASQGRGYEQYF.

Notes on this clone: Other DNA sequences in this sample translate to the same CDR3. The chain has TRBV15 and TRBJ2-7; D tentatively reads TRBD1 or TRBD2 (5 bases each). V lost 5 bases and J lost 0, with 11 bases in between. The CDR3 extends over 14 amino acids. CDR1 and CDR2 (germline): LNHNV, YYDKDF (reference sequence). The CDR3 bases are TGTGCCACCAGCGACGGGACGAGCTCCTACGAGCAGTACTTC. Its translation: CATSDGTSSYEQYF.

The rearrangement uses TRBV5-1 and TRBJ2-7; 9 bases match TRBD1. Germline-derived CDR1 and CDR2 are SGHRS and YFSETQ. J was trimmed by 6 bases and V by 5 bases; bases with no gene match: 9. The CDR3 totals 14 residues. In DNA, the CDR3 is TGCGCCAGCAGTTACCGGGACAGGGCTGGCGAGCAGTACTTC. Its translation is CASSYRDRAGEQYF.

This clone was seen more than once but under ten times. The chain is built from TRBV6-1 and TRBJ1-3; a weak D match, TRBD1 (6 bases). Germline CDR1 is MNHNS and CDR2 is SASEGT. This CDR3 region has 16 residues. V dropped 7 bases and J dropped 2 bases, with 18 bases sitting between them. CDR3 sequence reads: CASTTGRGWPGNTIYF. DNA of the CDR3: TGTGCCAGCACCACAGGGCGCGGTTGGCCTGGAAACACCATATATTTT.

The chain employs TRBV5-6 and TRBJ2-2; D unresolved. Trimming removed 4 bases at V and 4 bases at J, with 11 bases between. CDR1 and CDR2 from the germline V gene are SGHDT and YYEEEE. The CDR3 covers 14 residues. CDR3 sequence reads: CASSRVDSTGELFF. The CDR3, as DNA: TGTGCCAGCAGCAGGGTAGATAGCACCGGGGAGCTGTTTTTT. Drawing the rest from reference TRBV5-6 and TRBJ2-2, the complete variable domain is DAGVTQSPTHLIKTRGQQVTLRCSPKSGHDTVSWYQQALGQGPQFIFQYYEEEERQRGNFPDRFSGHQFPNYSSELNVNALLLGDSALYLCASSRVDSTGELFFGEGSRLTVL.

Comment on this clone: The CDR3 end shows no conserved phenylalanine or tryptophan, and so a read error is likely. The chain uses TRBV24-1 and TRBJ2-3, with 11 bases matching TRBD1. The CDR3 is made up of 17 amino acids. V lost 4 bases to trimming and J lost 5 bases; unmatched junction nucleotides: 10. CDR1 KGHDR and CDR2 SFDVKD come from the germline V gene. In nucleotides, the CDR3 is TGTGCCACCAGTGACCTATGGACAGGGGGCGCGGGAGATACGCAGTATTCT. The encoded protein is CATSDLWTGGAGDTQYS.